What follows is one TCR beta chain and its context. This entry is derived from a study of blood T cell repertoires in COVID-19. Study background: Samples came from the United States, Italy and Spain, spanning acute and convalescent COVID-19. From T cells, B-cell-depleted T cells, or PBMCs came the material, which was cDNA or gDNA.

Per the original methods: Estimation of nucleated cell counts relied on the amplification of reference gene primers. Profiling relied on immunoSEQ multiplex PCR, and the TCRdb table lists in-frame clones only, not all of them. For V, J and clone size, that table is used; D and trimming come from the DNA. The sample yields approximately 200,000 clones, roughly nine tenths seen once. The CDR3 loop spans 17 amino acids. Germline loops: CDR1 SGDLS, CDR2 YYNGEE. Trimming removed 4 bases from V and 7 bases from J; junction bases left unmatched: 9. What was sequenced was peripheral blood. The sequence was obtained from a man aged 25 to 40 with acute or convalescent COVID-19. V is TRBV9 and J is TRBJ2-1; 15 positions agree with TRBD2. The CDR3 DNA sequence: TGTGCCAGCAGCCCCCGGACTAGCGGGAGGGCCATGAATGAGCAGTTCTTC. The encoded protein is CASSPRTSGRAMNEQFF.